This T cell receptor beta chain was found in a study of Graves' ophthalmopathy and Graves' hyperthyroidism. RNA transcripts were the source from which TCR beta CDR3 regions were amplified. The authors performed first-round RT-PCR with HTBI primers and then a second-round multiplex PCR. Via MiXCR, TCRdb re-called the multiplex PCR reads, giving one row per CDR3 protein. The profile shows roughly 410,000 distinct CDR3 sequences, approximately 15% of them singletons. This clonotype has at least ten counts. The germline V gene has CDR1 LNHNV and CDR2 YYDKDF (reference sequence). The CDR3 is made up of 14 amino acids. V shed 4 bases and J shed 4 bases, with 11 bases lying between them.

The chain employs TRBV15 and TRBJ1-5; TRBD1 might be the D (5 bases). The sample consisted of peripheral blood. This clonotype originated in a woman aged 18-30 years with stable Graves' hyperthyroidism. CDR3 nucleotides: TGTGCCACCAGCATCGACAGAGTAAATCAGCCCCAGCATTTT. It is translated as CATSIDRVNQPQHF.